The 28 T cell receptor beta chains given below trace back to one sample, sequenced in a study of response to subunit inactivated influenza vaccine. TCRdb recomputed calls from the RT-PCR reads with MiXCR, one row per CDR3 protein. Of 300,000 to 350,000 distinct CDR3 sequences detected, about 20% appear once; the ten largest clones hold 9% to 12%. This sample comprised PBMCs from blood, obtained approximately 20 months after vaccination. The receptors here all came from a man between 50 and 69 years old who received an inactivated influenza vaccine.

The CDR3 DNA follows: TGTGCCAGCAGAATCTCCGGGACAGGGAACTATGGCTACACCTTC. Its translation: CASRISGTGNYGYTF. The chain combines TRBV12-3 or TRBV12-4 with TRBJ1-2; 9 bases map to TRBD1. CDR3 length: 15 residues. V was clipped by 6 bases and J by 2 bases; unmatched bases: 7.

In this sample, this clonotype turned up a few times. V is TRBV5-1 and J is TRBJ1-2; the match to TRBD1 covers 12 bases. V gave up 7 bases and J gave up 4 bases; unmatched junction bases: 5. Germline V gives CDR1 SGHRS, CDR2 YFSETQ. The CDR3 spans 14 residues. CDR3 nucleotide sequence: TGCGCCAGCGGGACAGGGGGCGCGATCTATGGCTACACCTTC. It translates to CASGTGGAIYGYTF.

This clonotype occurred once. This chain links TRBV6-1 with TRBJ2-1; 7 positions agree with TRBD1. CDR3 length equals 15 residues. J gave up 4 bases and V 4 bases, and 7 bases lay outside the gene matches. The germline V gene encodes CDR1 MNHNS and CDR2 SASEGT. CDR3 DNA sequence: TGTGCCAGCAGTGTCCGGGACAGCCTATACAATGAGCAGTTCTTC. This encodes CASSVRDSLYNEQFF.

The CDR3 nucleotides are TGTGCCAGCTGTTCCGGGACAGAAGTCGGTCAGCCCCAGCATTTT. It encodes CASCSGTEVGQPQHF. The rearrangement links TRBV25-1 to TRBJ1-5, with 7 positions matching TRBD1. This CDR3 is 15 amino acids long. V lost 8 bases, J lost 6 bases, and 13 bases stayed unmatched. CDR1 is MGHDK and CDR2 is SYGVNS in the germline V gene.

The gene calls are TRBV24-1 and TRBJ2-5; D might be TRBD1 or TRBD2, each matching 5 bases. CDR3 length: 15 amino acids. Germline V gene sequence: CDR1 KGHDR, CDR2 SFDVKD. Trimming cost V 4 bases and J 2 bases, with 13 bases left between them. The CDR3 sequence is CATSEPTGLQETQYF. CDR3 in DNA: TGTGCCACCAGTGAGCCTACAGGACTTCAAGAGACCCAGTACTTC.

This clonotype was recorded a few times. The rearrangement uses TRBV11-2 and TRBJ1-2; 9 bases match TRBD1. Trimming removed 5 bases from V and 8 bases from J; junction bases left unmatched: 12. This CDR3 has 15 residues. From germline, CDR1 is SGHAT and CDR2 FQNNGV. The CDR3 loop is CASSRNRGRMRGYTF. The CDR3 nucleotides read TGTGCCAGCAGCCGCAACAGGGGGCGCATGAGGGGCTACACCTTC.

DNA of the CDR3: TGCAGCGCCGGGTCTAGCAATCAGCCCCAGCATTTT. It is translated as CSAGSSNQPQHF. V usage is TRBV29-1 and J usage is TRBJ1-5, with D hard to call. Germline CDR1 reads SQVTM; CDR2 reads ANQGSEA. The germline V and J ends were trimmed by 7 bases and 0 bases, with 7 bases remaining between them. This CDR3 spans 12 amino acids.

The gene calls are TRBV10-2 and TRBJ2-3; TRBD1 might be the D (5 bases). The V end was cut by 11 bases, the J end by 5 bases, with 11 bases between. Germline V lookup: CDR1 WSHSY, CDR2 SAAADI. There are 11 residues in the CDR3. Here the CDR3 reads CAGTGVDTQYF. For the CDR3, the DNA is TGCGCCGGAACAGGAGTAGATACGCAGTATTTT.

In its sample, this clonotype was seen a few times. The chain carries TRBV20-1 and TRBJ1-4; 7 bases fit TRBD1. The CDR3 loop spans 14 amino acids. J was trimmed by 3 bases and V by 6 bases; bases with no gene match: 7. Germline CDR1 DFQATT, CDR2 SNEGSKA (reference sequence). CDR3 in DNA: TGCAGTGCCGAAGGACAGGATTCTAATGAAAAACTGTTTTTT. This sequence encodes CSAEGQDSNEKLFF.

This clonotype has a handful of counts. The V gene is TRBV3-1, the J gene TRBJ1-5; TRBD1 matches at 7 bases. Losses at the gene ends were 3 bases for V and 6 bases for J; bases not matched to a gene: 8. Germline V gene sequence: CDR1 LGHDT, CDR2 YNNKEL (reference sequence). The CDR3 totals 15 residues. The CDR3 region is CASSHRGGVGQPQHF. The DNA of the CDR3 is TGTGCCAGCAGCCACAGAGGGGGCGTGGGTCAGCCCCAGCATTTT.

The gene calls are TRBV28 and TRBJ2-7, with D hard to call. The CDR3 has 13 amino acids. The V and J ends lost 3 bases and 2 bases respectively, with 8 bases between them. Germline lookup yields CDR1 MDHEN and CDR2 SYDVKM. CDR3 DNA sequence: TGTGCCAGCAGTTTCCATCAAACCTACGAGCAGTACTTC. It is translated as CASSFHQTYEQYF.

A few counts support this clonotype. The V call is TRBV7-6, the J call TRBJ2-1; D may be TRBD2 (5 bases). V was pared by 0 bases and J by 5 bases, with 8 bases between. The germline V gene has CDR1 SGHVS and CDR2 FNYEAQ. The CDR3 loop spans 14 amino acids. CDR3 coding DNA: TGTGCCAGCAGCTTAGCGGGAGCAGACAATGAGCAGTTCTTC. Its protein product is CASSLAGADNEQFF.

The CDR3 DNA reads TGTGCCAGCAGTCTACTGACAGGGTTTCGGCAGCCCCAGCATTTT. Protein product: CASSLLTGFRQPQHF. The rearrangement links TRBV28 to TRBJ1-5, with 7 positions matching TRBD1. The CDR3 consists of 15 residues. Germline values: CDR1 MDHEN, CDR2 SYDVKM. J was trimmed by 7 bases and V by 5 bases; bases with no gene match: 11. Variable domain in full (rest from reference TRBV28 and TRBJ1-5): DVKVTQSSRYLVKRTGEKVFLECVQDMDHENMFWYRQDPGLGLRLIYFSYDVKMKEKGDIPEGYSVSREKKERFSLILESASTNQTSMYLCASSLLTGFRQPQHFGDGTRLSIL.

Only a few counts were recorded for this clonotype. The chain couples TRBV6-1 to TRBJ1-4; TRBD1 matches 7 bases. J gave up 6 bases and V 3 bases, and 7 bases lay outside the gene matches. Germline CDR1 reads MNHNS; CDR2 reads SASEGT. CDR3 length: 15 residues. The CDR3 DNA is TGTGCCAGCAGTGAGACAGGGATACAGGATGAAAAACTGTTTTTT. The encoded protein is CASSETGIQDEKLFF.

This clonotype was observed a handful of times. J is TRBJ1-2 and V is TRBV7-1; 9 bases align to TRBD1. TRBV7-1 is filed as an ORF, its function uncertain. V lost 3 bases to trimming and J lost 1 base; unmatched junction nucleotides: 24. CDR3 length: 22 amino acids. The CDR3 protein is CASSSDRDRASLPRKLNYGYTF. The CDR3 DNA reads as TGTGCCAGCAGCTCCGACCGGGACAGGGCATCTTTACCAAGGAAACTTAACTATGGCTACACCTTC.

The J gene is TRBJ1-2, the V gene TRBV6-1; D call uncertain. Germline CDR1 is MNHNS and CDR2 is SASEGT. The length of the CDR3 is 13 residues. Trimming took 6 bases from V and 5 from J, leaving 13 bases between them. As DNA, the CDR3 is TGTGCCAGCAGCGGCGGACGAGCTTATGGCTACACCTTC. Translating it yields CASSGGRAYGYTF.

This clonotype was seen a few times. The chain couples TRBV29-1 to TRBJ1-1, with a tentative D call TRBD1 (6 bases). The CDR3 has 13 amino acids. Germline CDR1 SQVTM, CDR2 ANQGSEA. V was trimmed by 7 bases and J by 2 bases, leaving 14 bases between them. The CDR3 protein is CSAKGTSNTEAFF. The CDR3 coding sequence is TGCAGCGCCAAAGGGACAAGTAACACTGAAGCTTTCTTT.

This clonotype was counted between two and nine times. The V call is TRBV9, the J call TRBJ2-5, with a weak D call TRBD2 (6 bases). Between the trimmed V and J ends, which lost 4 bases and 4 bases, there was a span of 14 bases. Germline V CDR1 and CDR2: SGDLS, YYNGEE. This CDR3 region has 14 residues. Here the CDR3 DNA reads TGTGCCAGCAGCCTTATGGGGGGAGGAGAGACCCAGTACTTC. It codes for CASSLMGGGETQYF. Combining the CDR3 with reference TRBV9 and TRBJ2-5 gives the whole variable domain DSGVTQTPKHLITATGQRVTLRCSPRSGDLSVYWYQQSLDQGLQFLIQYYNGEERAKGNILERFSAQQFPDLHSELNLSSLELGDSALYFCASSLMGGGETQYFGPGTRLLVL.

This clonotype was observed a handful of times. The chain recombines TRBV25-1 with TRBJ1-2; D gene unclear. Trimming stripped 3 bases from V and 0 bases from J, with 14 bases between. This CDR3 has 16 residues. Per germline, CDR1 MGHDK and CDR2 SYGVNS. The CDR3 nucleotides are TGTGCCAGCAGTGACCTTCTAGCCACTACTAACTATGGCTACACCTTC. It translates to CASSDLLATTNYGYTF.

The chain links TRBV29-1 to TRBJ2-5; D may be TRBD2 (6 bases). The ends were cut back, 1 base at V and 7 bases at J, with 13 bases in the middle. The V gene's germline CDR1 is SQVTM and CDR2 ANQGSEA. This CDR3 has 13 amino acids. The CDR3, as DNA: TGCAGCGTTGAAGGGCAAACCGGGGGGACCCAGTACTTC. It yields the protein CSVEGQTGGTQYF.

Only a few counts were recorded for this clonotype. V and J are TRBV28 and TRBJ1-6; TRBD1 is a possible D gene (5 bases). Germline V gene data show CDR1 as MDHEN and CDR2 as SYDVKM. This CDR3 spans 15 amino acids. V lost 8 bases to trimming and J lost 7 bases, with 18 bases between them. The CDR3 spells CASRSRGLGNSPLHF. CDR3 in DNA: TGTGCCAGCCGTTCAAGGGGCTTGGGGAATTCACCCCTCCACTTT.

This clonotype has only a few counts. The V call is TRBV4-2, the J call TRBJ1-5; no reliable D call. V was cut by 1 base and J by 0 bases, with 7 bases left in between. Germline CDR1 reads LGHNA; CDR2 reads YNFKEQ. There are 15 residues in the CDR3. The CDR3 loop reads CASSQGQTSNQPQHF. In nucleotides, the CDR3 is TGTGCCAGCAGCCAAGGTCAGACTAGCAATCAGCCCCAGCATTTT.

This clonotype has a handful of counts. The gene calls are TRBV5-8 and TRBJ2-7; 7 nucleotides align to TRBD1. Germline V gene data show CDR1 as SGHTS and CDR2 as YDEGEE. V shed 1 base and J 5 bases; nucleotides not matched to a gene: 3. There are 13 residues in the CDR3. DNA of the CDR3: TGTGCCAGCAGCTTGTTCCAGGGGGACGAGCAGTACTTC. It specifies CASSLFQGDEQYF.

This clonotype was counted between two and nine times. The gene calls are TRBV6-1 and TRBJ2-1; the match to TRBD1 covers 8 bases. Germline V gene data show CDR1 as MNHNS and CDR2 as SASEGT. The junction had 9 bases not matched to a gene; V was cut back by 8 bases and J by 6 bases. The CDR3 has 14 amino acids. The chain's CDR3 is CASDTGDRFNEQFF. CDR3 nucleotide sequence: TGTGCCAGCGACACGGGGGACAGGTTCAATGAGCAGTTCTTC.

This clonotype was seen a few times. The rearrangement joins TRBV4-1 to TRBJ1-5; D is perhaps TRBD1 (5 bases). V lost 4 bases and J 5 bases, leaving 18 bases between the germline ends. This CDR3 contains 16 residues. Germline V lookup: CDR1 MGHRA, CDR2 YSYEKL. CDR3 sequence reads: CASSLIDSRGDQPQHF. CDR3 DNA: TGCGCCAGCAGCCTCATAGACAGCCGTGGGGATCAGCCCCAGCATTTT.

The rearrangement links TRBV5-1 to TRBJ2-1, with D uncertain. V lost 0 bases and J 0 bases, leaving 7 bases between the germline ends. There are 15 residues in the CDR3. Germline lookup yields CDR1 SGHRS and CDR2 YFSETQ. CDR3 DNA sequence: TGCGCCAGCAGCTTGGTGCAGCTCTCCTACAATGAGCAGTTCTTC. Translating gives CASSLVQLSYNEQFF.

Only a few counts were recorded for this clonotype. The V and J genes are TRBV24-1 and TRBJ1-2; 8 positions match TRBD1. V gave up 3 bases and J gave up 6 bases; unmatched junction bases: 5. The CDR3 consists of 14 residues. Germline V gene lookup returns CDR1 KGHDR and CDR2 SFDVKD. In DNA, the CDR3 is TGTGCCACCAGTGATCAACGGGACAGGCATGGCTACACCTTC. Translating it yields CATSDQRDRHGYTF.

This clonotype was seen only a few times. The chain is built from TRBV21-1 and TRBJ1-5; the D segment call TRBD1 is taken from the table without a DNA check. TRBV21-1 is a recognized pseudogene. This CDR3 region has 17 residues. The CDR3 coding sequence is TGTGCCAGCAGCAAAACCCCCACAACCGTCAAGGGACAGCCCCAGCATTTT. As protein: CASSKTPTTVKGQPQHF.